A selection of T cell receptor beta chains follows, all from one sample in a study of blood T cell repertoires in COVID-19. Sequenced by immunoSEQ multiplex PCR; TCRdb stores in-frame clones only, minus some. The repertoire holds about 300,000 clones, with about 87% as singletons. Sequencing input: peripheral blood. The receptor source for this set is a man aged 65 to 79 with acute or convalescent COVID-19. The conserved cysteine and the conserved F or W are not part of the CDR3 here. The order of the fields is CDR3 protein, V gene, J gene.

CDR3aa: ASSQDRGGTEAF
v_gene: TRBV7-2
j_gene: TRBJ1-1

CDR3aa: ASSFQGAGNTIY
v_gene: TRBV5-4
j_gene: TRBJ1-3

CDR3aa: ASRRDTNNSPLH
v_gene: TRBV9
j_gene: TRBJ1-6

CDR3aa: ASTRGTLQETQY
v_gene: TRBV7-9
j_gene: TRBJ2-5

CDR3aa: ASSQDLQGRGYT
v_gene: TRBV4-3
j_gene: TRBJ1-2

CDR3aa: ASSLKGTQETQY
v_gene: TRBV5-1
j_gene: TRBJ2-5

CDR3aa: ASSIIPPGNTEAF
v_gene: TRBV19
j_gene: TRBJ1-1

CDR3aa: ASSLEGRPPLH
v_gene: TRBV28
j_gene: TRBJ1-6

CDR3aa: ASTPGVSTDTQY
v_gene: TRBV5-1
j_gene: TRBJ2-3

CDR3aa: ASSYEGTGMNTEAF
v_gene: TRBV6-5
j_gene: TRBJ1-1

CDR3aa: ASSLRQGEPQH
v_gene: TRBV12-3/TRBV12-4
j_gene: TRBJ1-5

CDR3aa: ASSLEGTRTYEQY
v_gene: TRBV7-2
j_gene: TRBJ2-7

CDR3aa: ASSLQEGLAYEQY
v_gene: TRBV7-6
j_gene: TRBJ2-7

CDR3aa: ASSSPGVASAEKLF
v_gene: TRBV28
j_gene: TRBJ1-4

CDR3aa: ASSFNTGVPSNQPQH
v_gene: TRBV5-4
j_gene: TRBJ1-5

CDR3aa: ASSDRDRVLSPLH
v_gene: TRBV7-9
j_gene: TRBJ1-6

CDR3aa: ASSLADTSGSRSGTQY
v_gene: TRBV28
j_gene: TRBJ2-3

CDR3aa: ASSLVSGGYNEQF
v_gene: TRBV5-1
j_gene: TRBJ2-1

CDR3aa: ATSRGRDGSTEQF
v_gene: TRBV15
j_gene: TRBJ2-1

CDR3aa: AWRGRENGHIQY
v_gene: TRBV30
j_gene: TRBJ2-4

CDR3aa: ASSQAGTGNTIY
v_gene: TRBV4-3
j_gene: TRBJ1-3

CDR3aa: ASSPPGQGAGELF
v_gene: TRBV18
j_gene: TRBJ2-2

CDR3aa: ASSPRAGQETQY
v_gene: TRBV7-2
j_gene: TRBJ2-5

CDR3aa: ASSSQGAGEKLF
v_gene: TRBV21-1
j_gene: TRBJ1-4

CDR3aa: AWSVTGAKTEAF
v_gene: TRBV30
j_gene: TRBJ1-1

CDR3aa: ASSPDGRVAF
v_gene: TRBV18
j_gene: TRBJ1-1

CDR3aa: ASSMRSGGLGNQPQH
v_gene: TRBV19
j_gene: TRBJ1-5

CDR3aa: AWSDRKWKQY
v_gene: TRBV30
j_gene: TRBJ2-7

CDR3aa: ASSQAAGLPYNEQF
v_gene: TRBV4-3
j_gene: TRBJ2-1

CDR3aa: ASRMTGSYEQY
v_gene: TRBV12-3/TRBV12-4
j_gene: TRBJ2-7

CDR3aa: ASSTGDTDTQY
v_gene: TRBV18
j_gene: TRBJ2-3

CDR3aa: ATRQGRTAAYEQY
v_gene: TRBV19
j_gene: TRBJ2-7

CDR3aa: ASSPQDRAGANVLT
v_gene: TRBV5-4
j_gene: TRBJ2-6

CDR3aa: ASSEGGGTYNEQF
v_gene: TRBV9
j_gene: TRBJ2-1

CDR3aa: ATNGQGRNQPQH
v_gene: TRBV10-3
j_gene: TRBJ1-5

CDR3aa: ASSYSGDSSQPQH
v_gene: TRBV6-6
j_gene: TRBJ1-5

CDR3aa: ASSYAASSSGYT
v_gene: TRBV6-2/TRBV6-3
j_gene: TRBJ1-2

CDR3aa: ASSLVGGIAETQY
v_gene: TRBV7-2
j_gene: TRBJ2-5

CDR3aa: ASSFPSF
v_gene: TRBV12-3/TRBV12-4
j_gene: TRBJ1-1

CDR3aa: AWSVGRPPETQY
v_gene: TRBV30
j_gene: TRBJ2-5